Shown below are 2 T cell receptor beta chains from a single sample sequenced in a study of T-cell reconstitution after alpha-beta-depleted transplantation in children. Construction of the TCRbeta library involved unique molecular identifiers. TCRdb used MiXCR to reprocess the PCR reads, holding one entry per CDR3 protein. The repertoire holds about 980,000 distinct CDR3 sequences, with less than 30% as singletons. This material consisted of PBMCs, mostly from graft donor cells, taken 360 days after TCRalphabeta/CD19-depleted stem cell transplant. The source is a boy younger than two who had a stem cell transplant for SCID, so the T cells may come from the graft donor.

This clonotype was seen only a few times. The chain uses TRBV12-3 or TRBV12-4 and TRBJ1-2; no clear D. Trimming shortened V by 4 bases and J by 1 base, and 4 bases separated the two germline ends. This CDR3 comprises 12 residues. Here the CDR3 reads CASSSNNYGYTF. For the CDR3, the DNA is TGTGCCAGCAGTTCTAATAACTATGGCTACACCTTC.

This clonotype was seen only a few times. The rearrangement joins TRBV5-1 to TRBJ2-3, with TRBD1 matching over 8 bases. Germline V gene lookup returns CDR1 SGHRS and CDR2 YFSETQ. The CDR3 runs 16 residues. Germline trimming cut 2 bases from V and 4 bases from J; bases unmatched to any gene: 9. For the CDR3, the DNA is TGCGCCAGCAGCTTACCTCGGACAGGGATTCCAGATACGCAGTATTTT. Protein sequence: CASSLPRTGIPDTQYF.